A single sample is the source of the 6 T cell receptor beta chains below, sequenced in a study of blood T cell repertoires in COVID-19. Some clones are missing from TCRdb's copy, which holds only in-frame ones; the method was immunoSEQ multiplex PCR. The sample yields some 110,000 clones, 60% to 85% seen once. Sequenced: peripheral blood. The source of these receptors is a man aged 65-85 years with acute or convalescent COVID-19.

The genes are TRBV28 and TRBJ1-6; maybe TRBD1 (5 bases). V lost 3 bases and J 9 bases, leaving 18 bases between the germline ends. Germline CDR1 MDHEN, CDR2 SYDVKM. This CDR3 contains 16 residues. The chain's CDR3 is CASSLVLGRVGSPLHF. The CDR3 nucleotides read TGTGCCAGCAGTTTGGTTCTGGGCAGGGTTGGTTCACCCCTCCACTTT.

V usage is TRBV19 and J usage is TRBJ2-1, with TRBD1 matching over 7 bases. This CDR3 has 14 residues. Looked up from germline, CDR1 is LNHDA and CDR2 is SQIVND (reference sequence). Trimming at V came to 5 bases and at J to 7 bases, leaving 8 bases not matched to a gene. For the CDR3, the DNA is TGTGCCAGTAGTCCCCCGGTGACAGGGAATGAGCAGTTCTTC. Translation gives CASSPPVTGNEQFF.

The rearrangement joins TRBV5-6 to TRBJ1-2, with D uncertain. The CDR3 is made up of 16 amino acids. Germline-derived CDR1 and CDR2 are SGHDT and YYEEEE. Trimming pared 5 bases from V and 2 bases from J, leaving 19 bases between. CDR3: CASRAAPRIMNYGYTF. CDR3 nucleotides: TGTGCCAGCAGGGCGGCCCCGAGAATTATGAACTATGGCTACACCTTC.

CDR3 in amino acids: CASSVASGTGGTNEKLFF. In DNA, the CDR3 is TGTGCCAGCAGCGTAGCCTCCGGGACAGGGGGCACTAATGAAAAACTGTTTTTT. This chain joins TRBV9 and TRBJ1-4, with 12 nucleotides matching TRBD1. Germline CDR1 reads SGDLS; CDR2 reads YYNGEE. Losses at the gene ends were 0 bases for V and 2 bases for J; bases not matched to a gene: 5. CDR3 length: 18 amino acids.

V is TRBV19 and J is TRBJ2-7; maybe TRBD1 (5 bases). This CDR3 contains 13 residues. Germline values: CDR1 LNHDA, CDR2 SQIVND (reference sequence). V was cut by 2 bases and J by 4 bases, with 9 bases left in between. The CDR3 region is CASSIMQGYEQYF. CDR3 DNA sequence: TGTGCCAGTAGTATAATGCAGGGATACGAGCAGTACTTC. The variable domain in full, completed from reference TRBV19 and TRBJ2-7, reads DGGITQSPKYLFRKEGQNVTLSCEQNLNHDAMYWYRQDPGQGLRLIYYSQIVNDFQKGDIAEGYSVSREKKESFPLTVTSAQKNPTAFYLCASSIMQGYEQYFGPGTRLTVT.

The genes are TRBV30 and TRBJ2-7; no clear D gene. V lost 5 bases to trimming and J lost 1 base, with 9 bases between them. Per germline, CDR1 GTSNPN and CDR2 SVGIG (reference sequence). This CDR3 region has 12 residues. The CDR3 sequence: CAWCDGSYEQYF. The DNA of the CDR3 is TGTGCCTGGTGTGACGGGTCCTACGAGCAGTACTTC.